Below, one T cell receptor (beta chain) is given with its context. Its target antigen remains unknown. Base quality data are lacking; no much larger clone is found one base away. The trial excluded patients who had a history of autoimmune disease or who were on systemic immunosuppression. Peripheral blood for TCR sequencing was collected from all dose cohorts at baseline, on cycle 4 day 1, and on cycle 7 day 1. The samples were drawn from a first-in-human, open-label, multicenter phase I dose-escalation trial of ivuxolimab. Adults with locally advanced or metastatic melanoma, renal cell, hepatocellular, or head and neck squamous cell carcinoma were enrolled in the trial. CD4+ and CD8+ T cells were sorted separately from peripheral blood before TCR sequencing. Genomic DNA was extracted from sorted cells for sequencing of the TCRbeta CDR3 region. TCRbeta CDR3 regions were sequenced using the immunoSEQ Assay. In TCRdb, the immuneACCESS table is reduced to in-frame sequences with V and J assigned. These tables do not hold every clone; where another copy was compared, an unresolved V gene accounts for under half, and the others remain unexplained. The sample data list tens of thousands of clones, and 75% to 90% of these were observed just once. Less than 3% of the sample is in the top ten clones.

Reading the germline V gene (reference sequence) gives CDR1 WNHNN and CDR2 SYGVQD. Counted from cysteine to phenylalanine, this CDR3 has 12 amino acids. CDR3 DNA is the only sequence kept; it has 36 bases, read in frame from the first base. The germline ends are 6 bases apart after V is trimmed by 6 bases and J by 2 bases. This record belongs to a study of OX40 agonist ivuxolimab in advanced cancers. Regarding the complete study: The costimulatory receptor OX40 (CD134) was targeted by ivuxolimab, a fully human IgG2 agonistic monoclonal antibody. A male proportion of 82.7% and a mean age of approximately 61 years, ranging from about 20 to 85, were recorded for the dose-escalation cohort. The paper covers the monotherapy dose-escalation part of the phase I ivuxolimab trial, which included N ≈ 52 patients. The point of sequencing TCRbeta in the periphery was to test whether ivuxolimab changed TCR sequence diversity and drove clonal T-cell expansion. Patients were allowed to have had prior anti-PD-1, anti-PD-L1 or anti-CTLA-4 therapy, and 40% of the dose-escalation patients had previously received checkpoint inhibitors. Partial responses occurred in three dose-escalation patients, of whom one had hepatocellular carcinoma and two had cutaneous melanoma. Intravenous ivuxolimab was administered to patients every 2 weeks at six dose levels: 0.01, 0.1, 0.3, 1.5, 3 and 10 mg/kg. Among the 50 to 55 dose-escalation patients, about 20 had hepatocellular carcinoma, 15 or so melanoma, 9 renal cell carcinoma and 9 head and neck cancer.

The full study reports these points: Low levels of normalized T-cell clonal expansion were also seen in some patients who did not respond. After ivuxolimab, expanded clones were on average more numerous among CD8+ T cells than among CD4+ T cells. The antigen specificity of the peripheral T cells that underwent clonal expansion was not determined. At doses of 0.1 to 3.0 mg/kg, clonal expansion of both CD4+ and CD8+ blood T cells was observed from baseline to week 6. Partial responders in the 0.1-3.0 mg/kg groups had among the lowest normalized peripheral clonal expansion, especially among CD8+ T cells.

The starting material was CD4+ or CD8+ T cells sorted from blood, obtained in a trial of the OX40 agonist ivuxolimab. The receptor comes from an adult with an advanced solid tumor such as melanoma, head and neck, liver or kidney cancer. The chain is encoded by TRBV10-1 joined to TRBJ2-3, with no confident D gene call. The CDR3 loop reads CASRGFTDTQYF. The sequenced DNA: TGCGCCAGCAGGGGTTTCACAGATACGCAGTATTTT.